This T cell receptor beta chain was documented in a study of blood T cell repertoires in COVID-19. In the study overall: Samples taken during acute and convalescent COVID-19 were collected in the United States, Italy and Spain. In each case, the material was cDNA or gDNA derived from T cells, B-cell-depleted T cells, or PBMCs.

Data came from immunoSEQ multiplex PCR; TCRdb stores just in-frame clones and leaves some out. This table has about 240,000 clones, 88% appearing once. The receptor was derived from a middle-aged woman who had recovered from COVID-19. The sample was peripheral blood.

The CDR3 coding sequence is TGCAGCGTTGAAGAAGCCGGGGGATCACCCCTCCACTTT. Encoded protein: CSVEEAGGSPLHF. This chain connects TRBV29-1 to TRBJ1-6; D might be TRBD1 (5 bases). V shed 0 bases and J shed 10 bases, with 10 bases lying between them. The CDR3 is 13 residues long. The V gene's germline CDR1 is SQVTM and CDR2 ANQGSEA.